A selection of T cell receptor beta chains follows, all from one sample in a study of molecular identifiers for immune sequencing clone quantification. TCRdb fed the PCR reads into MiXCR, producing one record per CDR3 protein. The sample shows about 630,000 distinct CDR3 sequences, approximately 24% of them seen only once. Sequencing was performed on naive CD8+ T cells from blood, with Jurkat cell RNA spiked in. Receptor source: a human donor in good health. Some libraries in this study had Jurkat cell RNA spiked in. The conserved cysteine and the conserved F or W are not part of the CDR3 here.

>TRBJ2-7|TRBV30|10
AWSETGSEQY
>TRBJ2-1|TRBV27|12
ASRSGGGNNEQF
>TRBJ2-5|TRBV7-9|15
ASSLEGRGLYQETQY
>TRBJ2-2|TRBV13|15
ASSPPGLAPNTGELF
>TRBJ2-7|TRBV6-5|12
ASSYGTGKYEQY
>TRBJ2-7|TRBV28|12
ASCPGLVSYEQN
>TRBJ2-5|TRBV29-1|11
SVDRTGPGAQY
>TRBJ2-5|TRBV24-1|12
ATSDASGSETQY
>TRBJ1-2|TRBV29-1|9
SVDSWFGYT
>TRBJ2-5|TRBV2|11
ASIDGSQETQY